Detailed here is one TCR beta chain. CDR3 length: 14 residues. Germline V CDR1 and CDR2: MNHEY, SMNVEV (reference sequence). Trimming removed 0 bases at V and 5 bases at J, with 9 bases between. The sample is drawn from a study of cytomegalovirus exposure and HLA in healthy donors. This PCR relied on a set of 60 Vbeta primers and 13 Jbeta primers. Here immunoSEQ multiplex PCR was the method, and the copy in TCRdb shows in-frame clones only, minus some. The table includes 150,000 to 200,000 clones, around 79% detected once. Specimen: PBMCs. The source of this sequence is a man in his forties or fifties in good health and CMV-seropositive. The chain joins TRBV27 to TRBJ2-3; D is possibly TRBD2 (5 bases). CDR3 bases: TGTGCCAGCAGTTTATCCGGGGTGGTAGATACGCAGTATTTT. The encoded protein is CASSLSGVVDTQYF.